This T cell receptor (beta chain) was sequenced in a study of T cell changes during pregnancy in multiple sclerosis. Germline V gives CDR1 SGHTA, CDR2 FQGNSA. The CDR3 extends over 15 amino acids. V gave up 7 bases and J gave up 6 bases, with 16 bases separating them. Data came from immunoSEQ multiplex PCR; TCRdb stores just in-frame clones and leaves some out. The data hold tens of thousands of clones, with roughly 92% observed a single time. The TCR was taken from a female donor in good health, enrolled as a control in a pregnancy study. The rearrangement uses TRBV7-2 and TRBJ1-6; D is possibly TRBD1 (6 bases). The specimen was peripheral blood, collected in the third trimester of pregnancy. In nucleotides, the CDR3 is TGTGCCAGCACCGAGCAGGGGATTCCTAATTCACCCCTCCACTTT. Translation gives CASTEQGIPNSPLHF.